This TCR beta chain was observed in a study of cytomegalovirus exposure and HLA in healthy donors. Clones were read by immunoSEQ multiplex PCR, and TCRdb kept only the in-frame ones, dropping some. The sample lists about 200,000 clones; 80% to 90% were seen once. This sequence was found in a young woman in good health and CMV-seropositive. Specimen: PBMCs.

The CDR3 bases are TGTGCCAGCAGTTTGGTAGGGGGCATAGAGCCCCAGCATTTT. Translating it yields CASSLVGGIEPQHF. The chain recombines TRBV28 with TRBJ1-5; 7 positions match TRBD1. Germline V gene sequence: CDR1 MDHEN, CDR2 SYDVKM. This CDR3 spans 14 amino acids. V dropped 3 bases and J dropped 8; count of bases not matched to a gene: 7.